This T cell receptor (beta chain) was sequenced during a study of T cells in Graves' hyperthyroidism and ophthalmopathy. For the study at large: Upon initial diagnosis and before any treatment, peripheral blood was collected.

RNA transcripts were the template for amplifying TCR beta CDR3 regions. The HTBI set primed first-round TCR CDR3 RT-PCR. TCRdb re-called the multiplex PCR reads through MiXCR, storing one row per CDR3 protein. In the table there are under 550,000 distinct CDR3 sequences, 12% to 15% of which are singletons. Study-wide findings and caveats: Stable hyperthyroidism was separated from ophthalmopathy by a model based on 13 V-J features. Median prediction lead before ophthalmopathy onset was 5 to 7 months with the model.

This clonotype was seen repeatedly, ten times or more. The target antigen is unknown. The sequencing input was blood. The sequence came from a young woman with Graves' hyperthyroidism.

The CDR3 region has the DNA TGTGCCAGCAGCTTAATCAGTAATGAGCAGTTCTTC. Translated, it gives CASSLISNEQFF. This chain links TRBV13 with TRBJ2-1, with D unresolved. V lost 2 bases to trimming and J lost 7 bases, with 6 bases between them. The germline CDR1 and CDR2 sequences are PRHDT and FYEKMQ (reference sequence). CDR3 length: 12 residues.